What follows are 13 T cell receptor beta chains derived from one specimen sequenced in a study of blood T cell repertoires in COVID-19. The data were produced by immunoSEQ multiplex PCR, yet TCRdb's version contains in-frame clones alone and is incomplete. This sample yields around 100,000 clones, of which around nine tenths are seen a single time; about 1.7% belongs to the top ten. Source material: peripheral blood. The receptors derive from a man older than 75 with acute or convalescent COVID-19.

The chain combines TRBV28 with TRBJ1-2; no clear D gene. The V gene lost 6 bases and the J gene lost 4 bases, with 15 bases spanning the gap. The CDR3 has 14 amino acids. CDR1 MDHEN and CDR2 SYDVKM come from the germline V gene. The CDR3 DNA reads TGTGCCAGCAGGCCTACCTGGAGAAGCTATGGCTACACCTTC. It translates to CASRPTWRSYGYTF.

The chain combines TRBV18 with TRBJ2-5; 8 nucleotides align to TRBD1. J lost 5 bases, V lost 6 bases, and 8 bases had no gene match. This CDR3 region has 14 residues. Germline V gene data show CDR1 as KGHSH and CDR2 as LQKENI. CDR3 loop: CASSPAGGWETQYF. Written as DNA, the CDR3 is TGTGCCAGCTCGCCCGCAGGGGGCTGGGAGACCCAGTACTTC. The variable domain in full, with the rest retrieved from reference TRBV18 and TRBJ2-5, is NAGVMQNPRHLVRRRGQEARLRCSPMKGHSHVYWYRQLPEEGLKFMVYLQKENIIDESGMPKERFSAEFPKEGPSILRIQQVVRGDSAAYFCASSPAGGWETQYFGPGTRLLVL.

This clone was seen just once. The rearrangement links TRBV5-5 to TRBJ2-5; 8 bases fit TRBD1. Germline loops: CDR1 SGHKS, CDR2 YYEKEE (reference sequence). V trimming: 2 bases; J trimming: 5 bases; junction bases outside the gene matches: 5. CDR3 length: 14 residues. This chain's CDR3 is CASSLQGVLETQYF. The CDR3 DNA sequence: TGTGCCAGCAGCTTACAGGGGGTATTGGAGACCCAGTACTTC. Filled out from reference TRBV5-5 and TRBJ2-5, the complete variable domain reads DAGVTQSPTHLIKTRGQQVTLRCSPISGHKSVSWYQQVLGQGPQFIFQYYEKEERGRGNFPDRFSARQFPNYSSELNVNALLLGDSALYLCASSLQGVLETQYFGPGTRLLVL.

The rearrangement links TRBV5-1 to TRBJ1-6, with 8 nucleotides matching TRBD1. The trim removed 0 bases at V and 7 bases at J, leaving 3 bases unmatched. Germline V gives CDR1 SGHRS, CDR2 YFSETQ. CDR3 size: 15 residues. CDR3 DNA: TGCGCCAGCAGCTTGGGACAGGGGTCAAATTCACCCCTCCACTTT. Translation: CASSLGQGSNSPLHF.

The chain joins TRBV28 to TRBJ1-5, with no clear D. The CDR3 extends over 15 amino acids. Trimming took 8 bases from V and 5 from J, leaving 19 bases between them. Germline CDR1 and CDR2: MDHEN and SYDVKM. The CDR3 DNA reads TGTGCCAGCGCGCCCTGGGAGAGGAGCCATCAGCCCCAGCATTTT. Translating it yields CASAPWERSHQPQHF.

A note on this clone: The sample holds other DNA sequences that translate to the same CDR3. V gene TRBV5-1 combines with J gene TRBJ2-5, with TRBD1 identical over 10 bases. V lost 0 bases to trimming and J lost 1 base; unmatched junction nucleotides: 0. Germline V lookup: CDR1 SGHRS, CDR2 YFSETQ. CDR3 length: 15 amino acids. The CDR3 protein is CASSLGTGGQETQYF. In nucleotides, the CDR3 is TGCGCCAGCAGCTTGGGGACAGGGGGCCAAGAGACCCAGTACTTC.

J is TRBJ1-2 and V is TRBV28; possibly TRBD1 for D (5 bases). The V end was cut by 3 bases, the J end by 5 bases, with 19 bases between. The CDR3 covers 16 residues. Germline V CDR1 and CDR2: MDHEN, SYDVKM. The CDR3 loop is CASSFPQGSARYGYTF. Here the CDR3 DNA reads TGTGCCAGCAGTTTCCCCCAGGGTTCAGCCCGGTATGGCTACACCTTC.

This clone was detected a few times. J is TRBJ2-5 and V is TRBV2; 9 bases are shared with TRBD2. Germline CDR1 is SNHLY and CDR2 is FYNNEI. The CDR3 has 15 residues. J lost 9 bases, V lost 6 bases, and 14 bases had no gene match. The DNA for the CDR3 is TGTGCCAGCAGCCGACCGGGACTAGCCCGCGGGGCCCAGTACTTC. Protein: CASSRPGLARGAQYF.

The chain has TRBV9 and TRBJ2-7, with D uncertain. The germline gives CDR1 SGDLS, CDR2 YYNGEE. V lost 4 bases and J 2 bases, leaving 16 bases between the germline ends. The CDR3 totals 15 residues. The CDR3 DNA reads as TGTGCCAGCAGCCCAGACCCCGACACACCCTACGAGCAGTACTTC. It yields the protein CASSPDPDTPYEQYF.

The chain joins TRBV25-1 to TRBJ2-1; 10 bases line up with TRBD2. Trimming removed 2 bases from V and 3 bases from J; junction bases left unmatched: 10. CDR1 and CDR2 from the germline V gene are MGHDK and SYGVNS. CDR3 size: 18 residues. Here the CDR3 reads CASSELSGLAGGYNEQFF. The CDR3 DNA reads as TGTGCCAGCAGTGAACTTTCGGGGTTAGCGGGAGGCTACAATGAGCAGTTCTTC.

The CDR3 sequence: CSTASGRRDEQFF. CDR3 bases: TGCAGCACGGCTAGCGGGAGGAGGGATGAGCAGTTCTTC. This chain uses TRBV29-1 with TRBJ2-1, with 11 bases aligning to TRBD2. The CDR3 is 13 amino acids. Germline CDR1 SQVTM, CDR2 ANQGSEA. The V gene end was trimmed by 8 bases and the J gene end by 8 bases; junction bases not matched to a gene: 8.

V and J are TRBV28 and TRBJ2-2, with 7 nucleotides matching TRBD2. This CDR3 is built from 14 residues. V shed 8 bases and J 2 bases; nucleotides not matched to a gene: 5. Germline assignment: CDR1 MDHEN and CDR2 SYDVKM. The CDR3 bases are TGTGCCAGCCTAGCGGCTCTAAACACCGGGGAGCTGTTTTTT. Translating it yields CASLAALNTGELFF.

The chain joins TRBV11-2 to TRBJ2-5, with TRBD2 identical over 13 bases. Germline loops: CDR1 SGHAT, CDR2 FQNNGV. The CDR3 consists of 17 residues. The V and J ends lost 5 bases and 7 bases, in that order; junction bases with no gene match: 13. The CDR3 DNA reads TGTGCCAGCAGCGAAGGGACTAGCGGGGCTCAGGCGGGGACCCAGTACTTC. It yields the protein CASSEGTSGAQAGTQYF.